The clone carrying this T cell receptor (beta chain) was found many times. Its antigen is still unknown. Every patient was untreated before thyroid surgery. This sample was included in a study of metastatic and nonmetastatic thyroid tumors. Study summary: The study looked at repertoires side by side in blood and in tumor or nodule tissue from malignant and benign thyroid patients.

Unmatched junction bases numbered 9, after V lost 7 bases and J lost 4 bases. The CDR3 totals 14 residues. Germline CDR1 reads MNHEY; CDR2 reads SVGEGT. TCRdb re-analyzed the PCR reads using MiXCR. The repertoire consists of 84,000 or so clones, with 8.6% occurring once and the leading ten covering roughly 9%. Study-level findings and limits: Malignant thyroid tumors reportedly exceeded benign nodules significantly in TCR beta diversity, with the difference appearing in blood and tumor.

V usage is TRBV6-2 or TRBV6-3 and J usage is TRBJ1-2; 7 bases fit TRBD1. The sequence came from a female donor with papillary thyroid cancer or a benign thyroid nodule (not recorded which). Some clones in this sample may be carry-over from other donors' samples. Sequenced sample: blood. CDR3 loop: CASTPEGTVYGYTF. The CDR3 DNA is TGTGCCAGCACTCCTGAGGGGACAGTCTATGGCTACACCTTC.